These 19 T cell receptor beta chains originate from one sample sequenced in a study of cytomegalovirus exposure and HLA in healthy donors. The PCR was carried out with 60 Vbeta primers and 13 Jbeta primers. Profiled with immunoSEQ multiplex PCR; TCRdb holds only in-frame clones, not every one. The table records some 160,000 clones, nearly 80% of them present only once. Input material: PBMCs. The receptors were gathered from a woman in her thirties in good health and CMV-seronegative.

V gene TRBV7-9 combines with J gene TRBJ2-1; possible D gene TRBD1, 6 bases. Trimming pared 7 bases from V and 0 bases from J, leaving 13 bases between. This CDR3 is 15 amino acids long. Per the germline V gene, CDR1 is SEHNR and CDR2 is FQNEAQ (reference sequence). CDR3 DNA: TGTGCCAGCAACCTACAGGGTAGCTCCTACAATGAGCAGTTCTTC. Its translation: CASNLQGSSYNEQFF.

The chain links TRBV2 to TRBJ2-5, with 9 positions matching TRBD2. V lost 7 bases and J lost 2; bases outside the gene matches: 8. The CDR3 covers 15 residues. The germline CDR1 and CDR2 sequences are SNHLY and FYNNEI. The CDR3 region is CASKQGSGGQETQYF. CDR3 coding DNA: TGTGCCAGCAAACAAGGTAGCGGGGGTCAAGAGACCCAGTACTTC.

The V call is TRBV6-1, the J call TRBJ2-5, with D perhaps matching TRBD2 (6 bases). Germline V gene lookup returns CDR1 MNHNS and CDR2 SASEGT. The CDR3 is made up of 17 amino acids. The V and J ends lost 0 bases and 5 bases respectively, with 19 bases between them. The DNA for the CDR3 is TGTGCCAGCAGTGAAGCGCGGGGATACAGGACTATGGAGACCCAGTACTTC. Translated, it gives CASSEARGYRTMETQYF.

The genes are TRBV7-9 and TRBJ2-7; 12 nucleotides align to TRBD1. Germline V gene sequence: CDR1 SEHNR, CDR2 FQNEAQ (reference sequence). V shed 5 bases and J 5 bases; nucleotides not matched to a gene: 4. CDR3 length: 14 residues. Here the CDR3 reads CASSQGQGAHEQYF. In DNA form, the CDR3 reads TGTGCCAGCAGCCAGGGACAGGGGGCCCACGAGCAGTACTTC. Full variable domain (missing parts from reference TRBV7-9 and TRBJ2-7): DTGVSQNPRHKITKRGQNVTFRCDPISEHNRLYWYRQTLGQGPEFLTYFQNEAQLEKSRLLSDRFSAERPKGSFSTLEIQRTEQGDSAMYLCASSQGQGAHEQYFGPGTRLTVT.

This clone was observed a few times. V is TRBV6-5 and J is TRBJ1-1; D remains ambiguous. Germline CDR1 reads MNHEY; CDR2 reads SVGAGI. The CDR3 extends over 12 amino acids. Trimming pared 7 bases from V and 8 bases from J, leaving 14 bases between. CDR3 residues: CASIEGTPEAFF. DNA for the CDR3: TGTGCCAGCATAGAGGGAACCCCAGAAGCTTTCTTT.

The V gene is TRBV7-8, the J gene TRBJ2-3; 8 bases are a match to TRBD2. Germline CDR1 SGHVS, CDR2 FQNEAQ. This CDR3 spans 18 amino acids. V was pared by 5 bases and J by 0 bases, with 13 bases of the junction left unmatched. The CDR3: CASSRGRGAKYSTDTQYF. The CDR3 region has the DNA TGTGCCAGCAGCAGAGGGCGGGGGGCCAAGTATAGCACAGATACGCAGTATTTT.

The V and J genes are TRBV27 and TRBJ1-6, with TRBD1 identical over 8 bases. V lost 2 bases and J lost 6; bases outside the gene matches: 3. The CDR3 covers 15 residues. In germline, CDR1 is MNHEY, CDR2 SMNVEV (reference sequence). CDR3 in amino acids: CASSLRDRSNSPLHF. DNA of the CDR3: TGTGCCAGCAGTTTACGGGACAGGAGTAATTCACCCCTCCACTTT.

The chain is built from TRBV9 and TRBJ2-1; 7 bases are a match to TRBD2. V was clipped by 4 bases and J by 3 bases; unmatched bases: 16. The CDR3 spans 18 residues. CDR1 and CDR2 (germline): SGDLS, YYNGEE. CDR3 sequence: CASSLMGGGTTRYNEQFF. The DNA for the CDR3 is TGTGCCAGCAGCCTGATGGGGGGGGGAACAACCCGCTACAATGAGCAGTTCTTC. Looking up the rest from reference TRBV9 and TRBJ2-1 gives the full variable domain: DSGVTQTPKHLITATGQRVTLRCSPRSGDLSVYWYQQSLDQGLQFLIQYYNGEERAKGNILERFSAQQFPDLHSELNLSSLELGDSALYFCASSLMGGGTTRYNEQFFGPGTRLTVL.

With respect to this clone: The same CDR3 can be traced to other DNA sequences in this sample. The chain employs TRBV30 and TRBJ1-2; no reliable D call. The ends were cut back, 5 bases at V and 5 bases at J, with 12 bases in the middle. The CDR3 has 12 residues. The germline V gene encodes CDR1 GTSNPN and CDR2 SVGIG (reference sequence). The CDR3 sequence is CAWDGRGYGYTF. The CDR3 coding sequence is TGTGCCTGGGATGGACGGGGATATGGCTACACCTTC. The whole variable domain, filled in from reference TRBV30 and TRBJ1-2, reads SQTIHQWPATLVQPVGSPLSLECTVEGTSNPNLYWYRQAAGRGLQLLFYSVGIGQISSEVPQNLSASRPQDRQFILSSKKLLLSDSGFYLCAWDGRGYGYTFGSGTRLTVV.

This clone has just one count. The chain joins TRBV19 to TRBJ1-5; 11 bases line up with TRBD1. V was pared by 6 bases and J by 6 bases, with 4 bases of the junction left unmatched. Germline assignment: CDR1 LNHDA and CDR2 SQIVND (reference sequence). The CDR3 has 14 amino acids. DNA of the CDR3: TGTGCCAGTAGAGGACAGGGGGCAGGTCAGCCCCAGCATTTT. It is translated as CASRGQGAGQPQHF.

The sample holds one count of this clone. This chain links TRBV25-1 with TRBJ1-2; D call uncertain. Germline-derived CDR1 and CDR2 are MGHDK and SYGVNS. Deletions cut 2 bases from V and 5 bases from J, with 12 bases between. The CDR3 length is 14 residues. The CDR3 nucleotides read TGTGCCAGCAGTGAAGTGGGCTCGGGGTATGGCTACACCTTC. Protein sequence: CASSEVGSGYGYTF.

This chain links TRBV5-4 with TRBJ1-2; 8 bases are shared with TRBD1. The V gene end was trimmed by 3 bases and the J gene end by 8 bases; junction bases not matched to a gene: 9. CDR3 size: 14 residues. The germline gives CDR1 SGHNT, CDR2 YYREEE (reference sequence). This CDR3 reads CASSSLDRVGGYTF. DNA for the CDR3: TGTGCCAGCAGCTCATTGGACAGGGTGGGAGGCTACACCTTC.

This clone was observed a handful of times. This rearrangement joins TRBV6-5 to TRBJ2-7; TRBD1 might be the D (6 bases). The germline CDR1 and CDR2 sequences are MNHEY and SVGAGI. V lost 7 bases and J lost 5, with 9 bases in between. This CDR3 has 11 amino acids. CDR3 region: CASKQGHEQYF. The CDR3 DNA follows: TGTGCCAGCAAACAGGGCCACGAGCAGTACTTC.

This chain joins TRBV18 and TRBJ2-5; tentative D call: TRBD1 (5 bases). This CDR3 spans 12 amino acids. Germline V gene sequence: CDR1 KGHSH, CDR2 LQKENI. V was clipped by 1 base and J by 5 bases, with 5 bases between them. The CDR3 region is CASSPQGETQYF. CDR3 DNA: TGTGCCAGCTCACCACAGGGGGAGACCCAGTACTTC.

This chain uses TRBV7-9 with TRBJ2-7, with D perhaps matching TRBD2 (6 bases). The germline V gene encodes CDR1 SEHNR and CDR2 FQNEAQ (reference sequence). The CDR3 has 15 residues. Trimming pared 1 base from V and 2 bases from J, leaving 12 bases between. Written as DNA, the CDR3 is TGTGCCAGCAGCTTAGAAAGCCGGGGGACCTACGAGCAGTACTTC. It encodes CASSLESRGTYEQYF.

V is TRBV6-6 and J is TRBJ2-1; 10 nucleotides match TRBD2. This CDR3 comprises 15 residues. Germline V gives CDR1 MNHNY, CDR2 SVGAGI (reference sequence). V lost 6 bases and J lost 10; bases outside the gene matches: 12. CDR3 region: CASSALVAGGQEQFF. Written as DNA, the CDR3 is TGTGCCAGCAGCGCCCTGGTAGCGGGGGGACAGGAGCAGTTCTTC.

V gene TRBV7-2 combines with J gene TRBJ1-2; D remains ambiguous. V was shortened by 4 bases and J by 4 bases, with 19 bases between the two germline ends. Germline CDR1 reads SGHTA; CDR2 reads FQGNSA. The CDR3 length is 16 residues. The CDR3 DNA reads as TGTGCCAGCAGCTCTAATCGCGGCAGAGGCTTCTATGGCTACACCTTC. It yields the protein CASSSNRGRGFYGYTF. Based on the CDR3 plus reference TRBV7-2 and TRBJ1-2, the full variable domain is GAGVSQSPSNKVTEKGKDVELRCDPISGHTALYWYRQSLGQGLEFLIYFQGNSAPDKSGLPSDRFSAERTGGSVSTLTIQRTQQEDSAVYLCASSSNRGRGFYGYTFGSGTRLTVV.

V and J are TRBV7-2 and TRBJ2-7, with 10 bases matching TRBD2. Germline CDR1 reads SGHTA; CDR2 reads FQGNSA. Trimming cost V 6 bases and J 3 bases; bases outside gene matches: 8. This CDR3 comprises 15 residues. CDR3 in amino acids: CASSRTLAGLYEQYF. The DNA of the CDR3 is TGTGCCAGCAGTCGCACACTAGCGGGACTCTACGAGCAGTACTTC.

This clone was detected a few times. CDR3 in amino acids: CASSLHPATNEKLFF. DNA for the CDR3: TGTGCCAGCAGCTTACACCCTGCAACTAATGAAAAACTGTTTTTT. This sequence joins TRBV6-6 and TRBJ1-4; D remains unclear. Trimming cost V 6 bases and J 0 bases, with 11 bases left between them. The CDR3 contains 15 residues. CDR1 MNHNY and CDR2 SVGAGI come from the germline V gene (reference sequence).